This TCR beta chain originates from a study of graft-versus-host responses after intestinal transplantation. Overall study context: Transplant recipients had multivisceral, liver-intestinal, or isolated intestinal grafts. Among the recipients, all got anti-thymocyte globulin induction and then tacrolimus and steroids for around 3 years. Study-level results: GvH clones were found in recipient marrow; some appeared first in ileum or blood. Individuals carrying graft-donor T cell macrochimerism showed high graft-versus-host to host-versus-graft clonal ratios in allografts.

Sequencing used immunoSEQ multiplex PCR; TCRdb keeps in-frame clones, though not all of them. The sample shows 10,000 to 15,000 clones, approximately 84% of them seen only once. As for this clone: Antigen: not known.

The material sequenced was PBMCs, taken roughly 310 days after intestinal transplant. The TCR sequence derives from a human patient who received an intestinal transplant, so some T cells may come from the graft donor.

The CDR3 is CATSWTGDGQGEQFF. DNA for the CDR3: TGTGCCACCAGCTGGACAGGGGATGGTCAAGGCGAGCAGTTCTTC. The rearrangement uses TRBV15 and TRBJ2-1, with 9 bases that match TRBD1. CDR1 LNHNV and CDR2 YYDKDF come from the germline V gene (reference sequence). This CDR3 has 15 amino acids. With 5 bases clipped from V and 10 bases from J, the junction kept 12 bases outside the gene matches.